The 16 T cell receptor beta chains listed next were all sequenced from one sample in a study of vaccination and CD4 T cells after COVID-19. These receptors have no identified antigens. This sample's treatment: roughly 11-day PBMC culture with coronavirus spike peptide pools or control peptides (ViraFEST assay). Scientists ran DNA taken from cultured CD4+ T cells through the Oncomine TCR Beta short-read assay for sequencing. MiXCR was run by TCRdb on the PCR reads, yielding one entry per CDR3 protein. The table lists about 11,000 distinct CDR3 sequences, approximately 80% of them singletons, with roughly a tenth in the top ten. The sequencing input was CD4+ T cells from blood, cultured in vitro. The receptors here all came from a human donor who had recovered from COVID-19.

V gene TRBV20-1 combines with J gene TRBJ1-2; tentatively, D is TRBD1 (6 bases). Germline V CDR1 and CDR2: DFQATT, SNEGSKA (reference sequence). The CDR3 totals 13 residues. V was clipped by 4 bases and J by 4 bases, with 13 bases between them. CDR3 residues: CSAKSGAGYGYTF. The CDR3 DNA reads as TGCAGTGCTAAGTCGGGGGCAGGCTATGGCTACACCTTC.

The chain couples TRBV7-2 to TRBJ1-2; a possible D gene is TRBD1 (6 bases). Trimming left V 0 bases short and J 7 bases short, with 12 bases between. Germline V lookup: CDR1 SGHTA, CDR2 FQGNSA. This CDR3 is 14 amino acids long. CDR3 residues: CASSLARGLRGYTF. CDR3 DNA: TGTGCCAGCAGCTTAGCCAGGGGTCTCCGTGGCTACACCTTC.

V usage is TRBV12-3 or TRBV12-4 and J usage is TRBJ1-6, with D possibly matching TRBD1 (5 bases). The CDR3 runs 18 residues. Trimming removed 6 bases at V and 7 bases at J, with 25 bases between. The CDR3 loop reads CASSWVIGGWGTNSPLHF. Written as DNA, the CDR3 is TGTGCCAGCAGCTGGGTTATTGGGGGGTGGGGAACAAATTCACCCCTCCACTTT.

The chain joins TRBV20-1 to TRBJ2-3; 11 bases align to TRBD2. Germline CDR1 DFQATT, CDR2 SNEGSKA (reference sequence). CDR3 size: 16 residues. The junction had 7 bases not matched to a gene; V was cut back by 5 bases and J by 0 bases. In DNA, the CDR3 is TGCAGTGCTGATCTAGCGGGAGGAATAAGCACAGATACGCAGTATTTT. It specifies CSADLAGGISTDTQYF.

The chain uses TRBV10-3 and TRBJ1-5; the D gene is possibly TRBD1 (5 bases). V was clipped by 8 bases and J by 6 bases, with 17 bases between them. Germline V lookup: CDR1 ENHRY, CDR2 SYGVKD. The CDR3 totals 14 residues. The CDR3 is CAIARGVEGQPQHF. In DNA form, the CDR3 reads TGTGCCATCGCCAGAGGGGTAGAGGGTCAGCCCCAGCATTTT.

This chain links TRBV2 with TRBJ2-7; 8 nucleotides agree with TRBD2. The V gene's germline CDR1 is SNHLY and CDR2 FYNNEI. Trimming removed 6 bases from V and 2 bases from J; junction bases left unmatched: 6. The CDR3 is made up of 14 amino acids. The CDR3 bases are TGTGCCAGCAGGGCAGGGACTAGGGCCTACGAGCAGTACTTC. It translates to CASRAGTRAYEQYF.

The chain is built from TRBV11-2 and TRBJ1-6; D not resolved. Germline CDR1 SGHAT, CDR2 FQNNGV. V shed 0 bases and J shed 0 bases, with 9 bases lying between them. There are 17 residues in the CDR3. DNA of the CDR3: TGTGCCAGCAGCTTAGATTGGAGGAGCTCCTATAATTCACCCCTCCACTTT. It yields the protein CASSLDWRSSYNSPLHF.

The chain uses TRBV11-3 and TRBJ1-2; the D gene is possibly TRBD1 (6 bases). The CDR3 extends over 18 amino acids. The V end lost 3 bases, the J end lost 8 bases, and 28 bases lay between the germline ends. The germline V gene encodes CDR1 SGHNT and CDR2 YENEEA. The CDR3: CASSFQGFRVGVPLGYTF. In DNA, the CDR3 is TGTGCCAGCAGCTTCCAGGGGTTCCGGGTAGGAGTTCCTTTAGGCTACACCTTC.

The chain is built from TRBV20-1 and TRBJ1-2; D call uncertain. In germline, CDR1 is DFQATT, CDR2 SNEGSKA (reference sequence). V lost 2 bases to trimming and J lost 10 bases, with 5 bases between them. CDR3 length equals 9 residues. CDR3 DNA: TGCAGTGCTAGACTGTCCTACACCTTC. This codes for CSARLSYTF.

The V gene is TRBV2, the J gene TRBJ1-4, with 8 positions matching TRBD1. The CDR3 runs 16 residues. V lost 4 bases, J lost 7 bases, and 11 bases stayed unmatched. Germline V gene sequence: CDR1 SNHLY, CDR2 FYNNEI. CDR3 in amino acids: CASSVGRTGFTEKLFF. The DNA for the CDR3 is TGTGCCAGCAGTGTAGGTCGGACAGGGTTTACTGAAAAACTGTTTTTT.

The CDR3 DNA is TGTGCCAGCACCCAGCGAGGCGTGCCGAACACCGGGGAGCTGTTTTTT. Residues: CASTQRGVPNTGELFF. The chain couples TRBV9 to TRBJ2-2; no definite D call. The V gene lost 6 bases and the J gene lost 0 bases, with 15 bases spanning the gap. This CDR3 has 16 residues. Germline lookup yields CDR1 SGDLS and CDR2 YYNGEE.

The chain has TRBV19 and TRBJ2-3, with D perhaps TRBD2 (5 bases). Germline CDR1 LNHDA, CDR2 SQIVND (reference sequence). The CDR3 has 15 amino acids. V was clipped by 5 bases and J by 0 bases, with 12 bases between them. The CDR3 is CASSLRWTSTDTQYF. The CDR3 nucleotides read TGTGCCAGTAGTCTCAGGTGGACTAGCACAGATACGCAGTATTTT.

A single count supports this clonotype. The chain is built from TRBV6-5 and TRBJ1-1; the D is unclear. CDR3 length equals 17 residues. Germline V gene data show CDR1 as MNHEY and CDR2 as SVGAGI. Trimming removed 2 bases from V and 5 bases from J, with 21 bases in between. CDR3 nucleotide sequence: TGTGCCAGCAGTTACCAGAGCACATTACCCGGCTGGACTGAAGCTTTCTTT. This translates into CASSYQSTLPGWTEAFF.

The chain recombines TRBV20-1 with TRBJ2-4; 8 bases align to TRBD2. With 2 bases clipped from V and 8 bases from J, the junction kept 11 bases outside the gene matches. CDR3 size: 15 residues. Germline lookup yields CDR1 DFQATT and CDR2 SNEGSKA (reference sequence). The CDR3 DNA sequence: TGCAGTGCTAGACCCGAAGCGGGAGCCAGGGACATTCAGTACTTC. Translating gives CSARPEAGARDIQYF.

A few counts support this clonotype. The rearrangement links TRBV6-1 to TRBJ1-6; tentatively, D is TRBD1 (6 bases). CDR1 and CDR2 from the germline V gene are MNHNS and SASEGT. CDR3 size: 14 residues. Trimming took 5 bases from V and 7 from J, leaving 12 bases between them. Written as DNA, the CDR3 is TGTGCCAGCAGTAGGACAGTACCCAATTCACCCCTCCACTTT. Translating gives CASSRTVPNSPLHF.

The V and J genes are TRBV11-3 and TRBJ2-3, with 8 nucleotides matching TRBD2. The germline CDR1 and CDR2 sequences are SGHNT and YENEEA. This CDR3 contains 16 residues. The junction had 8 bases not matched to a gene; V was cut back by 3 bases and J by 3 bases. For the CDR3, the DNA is TGTGCCAGCAGCTTCGCCAGCGGGGGATGGACAGATACGCAGTATTTT. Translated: CASSFASGGWTDTQYF.